This T cell receptor beta chain was captured in a study of cytomegalovirus exposure and HLA in healthy donors. Researchers ran the PCR with 60 Vbeta and 13 Jbeta primers. Measured with immunoSEQ multiplex PCR; TCRdb has only the in-frame clones, and not every one. The table lists over 100,000 clones, roughly 83% of them singletons, with 1.5% in the top ten. The germline V gene encodes CDR1 SEHNR and CDR2 FQNEAQ (reference sequence). The V end was cut by 4 bases, the J end by 1 base, with 7 bases between. This CDR3 contains 13 residues. This chain joins TRBV7-9 and TRBJ1-2, with D unresolved. The TCR was taken from a man in his forties in good health and CMV-seronegative. Sequencing was performed on PBMCs. The CDR3 is CASSSQLNYGYTF. The CDR3 DNA reads as TGTGCCAGCAGCTCCCAACTTAACTATGGCTACACCTTC.